The T cell receptor beta chain under discussion was sequenced for a study of spatial heterogeneity in lung cancer. Study-level background: Detected beta-chain sequences consistently exceeded alpha-chain sequences.

TCRdb reprocessed the 5' RACE reads with MiXCR, giving one entry per CDR3 protein. The data contain under 14,000 distinct CDR3 sequences, roughly 6.3% of them singletons. This clonotype was recorded many times. Its antigen is not known. The size of this beta chain means little, since it is a stray read in a library made for alpha chains. Broader study findings: Compared with follow-up, resection was when ubiquitous expanded tumor TCRs appeared in blood more.

Indicated time point: sample taken at primary tumor resection. Whole RNA from tumor, nontumor lung or frozen PBMC was sequenced unsorted. This receptor was obtained from a male donor with early-stage non-small cell lung cancer. The specimen was PBMCs, collected at surgery.

CDR3 residues: CASRGQKNQPQHF. The CDR3 region has the DNA TGTGCCAGTAGGGGACAGAAAAATCAGCCCCAGCATTTT. This chain joins TRBV19 and TRBJ1-5; the match to TRBD1 covers 7 bases. This CDR3 region has 13 residues. Germline CDR1 and CDR2: LNHDA and SQIVND (reference sequence). With V trimmed by 6 bases and J by 4 bases, 3 bases remained unmatched.